The subject of this entry is one TCR beta chain. Profiling relied on immunoSEQ multiplex PCR, and the TCRdb table lists in-frame clones only, not all of them. The repertoire includes 150,000 to 200,000 clones, approximately 78% of them detected once, and around 16% sits in the top ten. This entry belongs to a study of blood T cell repertoires in COVID-19. CDR3 size: 14 residues. V was pared by 5 bases and J by 6 bases, with 17 bases between. CDR1 is SNHLY, CDR2 FYNNEI, per germline. The J gene is TRBJ2-7, the V gene TRBV2; D perhaps matches TRBD1 (5 bases). The sample consisted of PBMCs or T cells enriched from blood (not recorded which). The receptor's source is a woman between 50 and 59 years old who had recovered from COVID-19. CDR3 nucleotide sequence: TGTGCCAGCAGTCCGAGAGATAGGGGCGCCGAGCAGTACTTC. It codes for CASSPRDRGAEQYF. Filled out from reference TRBV2 and TRBJ2-7, the complete variable domain reads EPEVTQTPSHQVTQMGQEVILRCVPISNHLYFYWYRQILGQKVEFLVSFYNNEISEKSEIFDDQFSVERPDGSNFTLKIRSTKLEDSAMYFCASSPRDRGAEQYFGPGTRLTVT.